Detailed here is one TCR beta chain. Its specificity is unknown. 13 Jbeta primers and 60 Vbeta primers were used for the PCR. Profiled with immunoSEQ multiplex PCR; TCRdb holds only in-frame clones, not every one. This sample has about 150,000 clones, with 73% found just once. This specimen comes from a study of cytomegalovirus exposure and HLA in healthy donors. Study-level points and caveats: Data from an earlier analysis indicated that most TCR beta V segments were productive either about 87% or about 30% of the time. V- and J-gene trimming in TCR beta was tied to a missense DCLRE1C variant by an analysis performed later. In vitro work confirmed that a few CMV-associated chains recognize CMV antigens.

The CDR3 is 13 residues long. V was cut by 5 bases and J by 3 bases, with 9 bases left in between. Germline CDR1 SGHTA, CDR2 FQGNSA. This chain connects TRBV7-2 to TRBJ2-3, with D maybe TRBD2 (6 bases). Sequenced: PBMCs. The origin of this receptor is a woman in her late teens or twenties in good health and CMV-seronegative. The CDR3 region has the DNA TGTGCCAGCAGCGGGGGGACTACAGATACGCAGTATTTT. It translates to CASSGGTTDTQYF. Looking up the rest from reference TRBV7-2 and TRBJ2-3 gives the full variable domain: GAGVSQSPSNKVTEKGKDVELRCDPISGHTALYWYRQSLGQGLEFLIYFQGNSAPDKSGLPSDRFSAERTGGSVSTLTIQRTQQEDSAVYLCASSGGTTDTQYFGPGTRLTVL.